This TCR beta chain was obtained from a study of OX40 agonist ivuxolimab in advanced cancers. Study details: Antecedent anti-PD-1, anti-PD-L1 or anti-CTLA-4 therapy was permissible, with 40% having received some. Study-level points and caveats: Clones of CD4+ and CD8+ blood T cells grew by week 6 at doses of 0.1 to 3.0 mg/kg.

With respect to this clone: Its antigen is still unknown.

The CDR3 spans 17 residues. Profiling relied on immunoSEQ multiplex PCR, and the TCRdb table lists in-frame clones only, not all of them. The sample has 60,000 to 65,000 clones, approximately 90% seen once. The V and J genes are TRBV21-1 and TRBJ1-2; TRBD1 is the table's D call, not checked against the DNA. TRBV21-1 is labeled a pseudogene. The source material was CD4+ or CD8+ T cells sorted from blood, sampled in a trial of the OX40 agonist ivuxolimab. The receptor comes from an adult with an advanced solid tumor such as melanoma, head and neck, liver or kidney cancer. CDR3 protein: CASSKEGNRGLDYGYTF. The CDR3 DNA is TGTGCCAGCAGCAAAGAGGGTAACAGGGGGCTGGACTATGGCTACACCTTC.